Below, 8 T cell receptor beta chains from the same sample are listed, as sequenced in a study of blood T cell repertoires in COVID-19. Only in-frame clones appear in the TCRdb table, and some are missing; sequencing was by immunoSEQ multiplex PCR. The sample lists about 150,000 clones, more than 80% seen once, with roughly 2.2% in the top ten. Sequencing used peripheral blood. These receptors were obtained from a man in his 70s with acute or convalescent COVID-19.

The rearrangement uses TRBV18 and TRBJ2-7, with D tentatively TRBD2 (5 bases). Trimming took 2 bases from V and 7 from J, leaving 12 bases between them. This CDR3 has 13 amino acids. The germline V gene has CDR1 KGHSH and CDR2 LQKENI. DNA for the CDR3: TGTGCCAGCTCACCATGGGCCACGGGGGAGCAGTACTTC. Encoded protein: CASSPWATGEQYF.

V and J are TRBV28 and TRBJ2-2; 8 nucleotides line up with TRBD1. After removal of 5 bases from V and 3 bases from J, the junction contained 5 bases not matched to a gene. The CDR3 spans 15 residues. Germline V gene lookup returns CDR1 MDHEN and CDR2 SYDVKM. The CDR3, as DNA: TGTGCCAGCAGTAAATTGGACAGGGACACCGGGGAGCTGTTTTTT. This encodes CASSKLDRDTGELFF.

This chain connects TRBV14 to TRBJ2-1; 16 bases are shared with TRBD2. This CDR3 is 17 amino acids long. In germline, CDR1 is SGHDN, CDR2 FVKESK. The ends lost 3 bases at V and 9 bases at J; junction bases unmatched: 8. CDR3 DNA sequence: TGTGCCAGCAGCCATACCGGGACTAGCGGGAGGGCCCCTGAGCAGTTCTTC. Translated: CASSHTGTSGRAPEQFF. The whole variable domain, filled in from reference TRBV14 and TRBJ2-1, reads EAGVTQFPSHSVIEKGQTVTLRCDPISGHDNLYWYRRVMGKEIKFLLHFVKESKQDESGMPNNRFLAERTGGTYSTLKVQPAELEDSGVYFCASSHTGTSGRAPEQFFGPGTRLTVL.

In its sample, this clone was seen a few times. This chain uses TRBV3-1 (or the pseudogene TRBV3-2) with TRBJ2-1; no definite D call. Germline V gene data show CDR1 as LGHDT and CDR2 as YNNKEL (reference sequence). The CDR3 is 12 residues long. V was shortened by 1 base and J by 8 bases, with 6 bases between the two germline ends. CDR3 region: CASSQAVYEQFF. DNA of the CDR3: TGTGCCAGCAGCCAAGCAGTCTATGAGCAGTTCTTC.

The chain is built from TRBV4-1 and TRBJ1-5; D unclear. The germline CDR1 and CDR2 sequences are MGHRA and YSYEKL. The V and J ends lost 0 bases and 5 bases respectively, with 17 bases between them. CDR3 size: 17 residues. As DNA, the CDR3 is TGCGCCAGCAGCCAAGAACCCGGGAGGCAGGATTATCAGCCCCAGCATTTT. Amino acids: CASSQEPGRQDYQPQHF.

The rearrangement joins TRBV6-1 to TRBJ2-7; the match to TRBD2 covers 9 bases. CDR3 length equals 17 residues. The ends lost 4 bases at V and 7 bases at J; junction bases unmatched: 17. The germline CDR1 and CDR2 sequences are MNHNS and SASEGT. CDR3 residues: CASSVQIAGAMLGEQYF. The CDR3 nucleotides read TGTGCCAGCAGTGTCCAGATAGCGGGAGCAATGTTGGGAGAGCAGTACTTC.

The genes are TRBV4-1 and TRBJ2-3, with 10 bases that match TRBD2. CDR3 length: 17 amino acids. Germline lookup yields CDR1 MGHRA and CDR2 YSYEKL. With V trimmed by 1 base and J by 1 base, 5 bases remained unmatched. CDR3 region: CASSQGLLAGGTDTQYF. The CDR3 nucleotides are TGCGCCAGCAGCCAAGGACTTCTAGCGGGGGGCACAGATACGCAGTATTTT.

The V and J genes are TRBV3-1 (or the pseudogene TRBV3-2) and TRBJ1-4, with TRBD1 identical over 8 bases. There are 14 residues in the CDR3. The V segment lost 4 bases and the J segment 8 bases; nucleotides outside the gene matches: 6. The V gene's germline CDR1 is LGHDT and CDR2 YNNKEL (reference sequence). Here the CDR3 reads CASSPTGVGEKLFF. The CDR3 bases are TGTGCCAGCAGCCCGACAGGGGTTGGGGAAAAACTGTTTTTT.